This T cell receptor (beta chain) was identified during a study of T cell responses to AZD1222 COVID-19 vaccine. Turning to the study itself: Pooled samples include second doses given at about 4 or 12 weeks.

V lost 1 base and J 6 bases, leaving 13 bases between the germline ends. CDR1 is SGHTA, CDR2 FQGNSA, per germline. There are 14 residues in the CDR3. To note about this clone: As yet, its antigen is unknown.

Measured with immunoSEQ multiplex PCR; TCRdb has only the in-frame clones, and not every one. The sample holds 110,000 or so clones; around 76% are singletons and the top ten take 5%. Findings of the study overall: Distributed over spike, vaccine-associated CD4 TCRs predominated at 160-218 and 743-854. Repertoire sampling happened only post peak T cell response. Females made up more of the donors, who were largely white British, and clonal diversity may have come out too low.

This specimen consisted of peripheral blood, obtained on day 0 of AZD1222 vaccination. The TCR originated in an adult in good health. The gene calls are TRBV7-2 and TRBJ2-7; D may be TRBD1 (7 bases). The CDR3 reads CASSLVPGGIEQYF. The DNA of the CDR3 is TGTGCCAGCAGCTTAGTTCCAGGGGGGATCGAGCAGTACTTC.